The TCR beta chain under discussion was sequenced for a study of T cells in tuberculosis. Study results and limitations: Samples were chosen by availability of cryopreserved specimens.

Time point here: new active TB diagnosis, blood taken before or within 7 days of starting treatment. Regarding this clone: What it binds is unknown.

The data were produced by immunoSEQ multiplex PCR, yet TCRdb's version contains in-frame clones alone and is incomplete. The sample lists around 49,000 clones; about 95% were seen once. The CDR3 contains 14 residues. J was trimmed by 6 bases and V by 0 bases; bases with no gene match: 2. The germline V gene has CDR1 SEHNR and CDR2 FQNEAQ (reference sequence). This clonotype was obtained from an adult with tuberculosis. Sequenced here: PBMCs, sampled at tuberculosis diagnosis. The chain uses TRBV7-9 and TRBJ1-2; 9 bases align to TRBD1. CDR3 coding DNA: TGTGCCAGCAGCTTAGCGGGACAGGGTCATGGCTACACCTTC. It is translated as CASSLAGQGHGYTF.